One and the same sample provided the 24 T cell receptor beta chains below, sequenced in a study of early T cells in non-severe SARS-CoV-2 infection. TCRdb recomputed calls from the 5' RACE reads with MiXCR, one row per CDR3 protein. The table has around 81,000 distinct CDR3 sequences, 11% to 15% seen once; the top ten hold about a tenth. The sample comprised whole blood. These receptors all come from an adult who was a healthcare worker with PCR-confirmed SARS-CoV-2 infection or an uninfected control (not recorded which).

A few counts support this clonotype. The V call is TRBV20-1, the J call TRBJ2-7, with D maybe TRBD2 (6 bases). The CDR3 sequence is 12 residues long. Germline values: CDR1 DFQATT, CDR2 SNEGSKA (reference sequence). Trimming left V 7 bases short and J 2 bases short, with 12 bases between. This chain's CDR3 is CSGGAGPYEQYF. In DNA, the CDR3 is TGCAGTGGGGGTGCGGGACCCTACGAGCAGTACTTC.

The rearrangement uses TRBV20-1 and TRBJ1-2; no reliable D call. Germline CDR1 and CDR2: DFQATT and SNEGSKA (reference sequence). The CDR3 runs 11 residues. With 7 bases removed from V and 6 bases from J, the gap between germline ends came to 12 bases. The CDR3: CSGIESNGYTF. DNA of the CDR3: TGCAGTGGGATAGAGTCTAATGGCTACACCTTC.

The CDR3 region is CSAGTSYEKLFF. The CDR3 nucleotides are TGCAGCGCTGGGACATCGTATGAAAAACTGTTTTTT. This chain joins TRBV29-1 and TRBJ1-4; tentative D call: TRBD1 (6 bases). Germline loops: CDR1 SQVTM, CDR2 ANQGSEA. With 7 bases removed from V and 6 bases from J, the gap between germline ends came to 12 bases. CDR3 length: 12 residues. The full variable domain, in which reference TRBV29-1 and TRBJ1-4 provide the parts outside the CDR3, is SAVISQKPSRDICQRGTSLTIQCQVDSQVTMMFWYRQQPGQSLTLIATANQGSEATYESGFVIDKFPISRPNLTFSTLTVSNMSPEDSSIYLCSAGTSYEKLFFGSGTQLSVL.

This clonotype is medium-sized in the sample. The chain combines TRBV29-1 with TRBJ1-1; TRBD1 matches at 11 bases. CDR1 SQVTM and CDR2 ANQGSEA come from the germline V gene. The V and J ends lost 6 bases and 7 bases, in that order; junction bases with no gene match: 7. This CDR3 comprises 13 residues. The CDR3: CSVPGTGGGEAFF. CDR3 sequence (DNA): TGCAGCGTACCCGGGACAGGGGGGGGTGAAGCTTTCTTT.

The chain uses TRBV4-1 and TRBJ1-1; D unresolved. Germline lookup yields CDR1 MGHRA and CDR2 YSYEKL. CDR3 length equals 14 residues. Trimming pared 7 bases from V and 3 bases from J, leaving 15 bases between. The CDR3 coding sequence is TGCGCCAGCAAGGGTCCGTTGAGGGACACTGAAGCTTTCTTT. Encoded protein: CASKGPLRDTEAFF.

A few counts support this clonotype. The rearrangement uses TRBV6-2 or TRBV6-3 and TRBJ1-6; D unresolved. This CDR3 spans 14 amino acids. Germline CDR1 reads MNHEY; CDR2 reads SVGEGT. The ends were cut back, 7 bases at V and 10 bases at J, with 17 bases in the middle. The CDR3 spells CASTRTEVGSPLHF. CDR3 nucleotides: TGTGCCAGCACTCGGACCGAAGTTGGGTCACCCCTCCACTTT.

This clonotype was counted many times. The chain couples TRBV7-7 to TRBJ2-2; 11 bases fit TRBD2. J lost 2 bases, V lost 5 bases, and 4 bases had no gene match. The CDR3 contains 16 residues. Germline-derived CDR1 and CDR2 are SSHAT and FNYEAQ (reference sequence). CDR3 sequence: CASSGTSGPNTGELFF. The CDR3 coding sequence is TGTGCCAGCAGCGGGACTAGCGGCCCTAACACCGGGGAGCTGTTTTTT.

This clonotype was counted between two and nine times. The gene calls are TRBV29-1 and TRBJ1-1; no reliable D call. V shed 7 bases and J shed 1 base, with 16 bases lying between them. Germline V CDR1 and CDR2: SQVTM, ANQGSEA. The CDR3 spans 14 residues. In DNA, the CDR3 is TGCAGCGCCGTCGCCAAGGGCAGGAACACTGAAGCTTTCTTT. It codes for CSAVAKGRNTEAFF. Filled out from reference TRBV29-1 and TRBJ1-1, the complete variable domain reads SAVISQKPSRDICQRGTSLTIQCQVDSQVTMMFWYRQQPGQSLTLIATANQGSEATYESGFVIDKFPISRPNLTFSTLTVSNMSPEDSSIYLCSAVAKGRNTEAFFGQGTRLTVV.

This chain links TRBV6-5 with TRBJ1-4; a possible D gene is TRBD1 (5 bases). V gave up 6 bases and J gave up 4 bases, with 12 bases separating them. The CDR3 consists of 14 residues. CDR1 MNHEY and CDR2 SVGAGI come from the germline V gene. CDR3 amino acids: CASSSGGVNEKLFF. In nucleotides, the CDR3 is TGTGCCAGCAGCTCAGGAGGGGTTAATGAAAAACTGTTTTTT.

This clonotype was counted ten times or more. The chain uses TRBV2 and TRBJ2-7; 9 bases map to TRBD1. Germline CDR1 reads SNHLY; CDR2 reads FYNNEI. The CDR3 runs to 13 residues. The trim removed 8 bases at V and 7 bases at J, leaving 9 bases unmatched. CDR3 protein: CASGWTGAGEQYF. In DNA, the CDR3 is TGTGCCAGCGGTTGGACAGGGGCCGGAGAGCAGTACTTC.

The genes are TRBV4-3 and TRBJ1-2; TRBD1 agrees at 10 bases. Germline trimming cut 2 bases from V and 3 bases from J; bases unmatched to any gene: 6. Per the germline V gene, CDR1 is LGHNA and CDR2 is YSLEER. The CDR3 spans 16 residues. CDR3 DNA sequence: TGCGCCAGCAGCCAAATGACAGGGGGCATCGACTATGGCTACACCTTC. Protein product: CASSQMTGGIDYGYTF.

There are many counts of this clonotype. The V and J genes are TRBV12-3 or TRBV12-4 and TRBJ2-2; D may be TRBD1 (7 bases). The CDR3 covers 15 residues. Trimming removed 6 bases from V and 4 bases from J, with 15 bases in between. This chain's CDR3 is CASRVAGGFTGELFF. CDR3 DNA: TGTGCCAGCAGGGTGGCAGGGGGGTTCACCGGGGAGCTGTTTTTT.

This clonotype occurred a few times. The J gene is TRBJ1-4, the V gene TRBV7-2; no clear D. The V gene's germline CDR1 is SGHTA and CDR2 FQGNSA. CDR3 length: 15 amino acids. The V gene lost 5 bases and the J gene lost 8 bases, with 18 bases spanning the gap. The CDR3 spells CASSRGGGYKEKLFF. CDR3 in DNA: TGTGCCAGCAGCCGAGGCGGCGGATATAAGGAAAAACTGTTTTTT.

This clonotype was counted many times. The chain uses TRBV7-6 and TRBJ2-1; 8 bases align to TRBD2. This CDR3 contains 17 residues. V shed 6 bases, J shed 4 bases, and the junction held 14 bases outside the gene matches. Germline V gene sequence: CDR1 SGHVS, CDR2 FNYEAQ. The CDR3: CASRPLTRTSRYNEQFF. The CDR3 coding sequence is TGTGCCAGCAGACCCCTGACCCGGACTAGCAGGTACAATGAGCAGTTCTTC.

This clonotype was detected a few times. This chain links TRBV7-9 with TRBJ2-1, with 13 nucleotides matching TRBD2. V lost 6 bases to trimming and J lost 4 bases; unmatched junction nucleotides: 0. CDR3 length: 14 amino acids. CDR1 and CDR2 (germline): SEHNR, FQNEAQ (reference sequence). As DNA, the CDR3 is TGTGCCAGCAGGGGACTAGCGGGGTACAATGAGCAGTTCTTC. It is translated as CASRGLAGYNEQFF.

This clonotype was seen more than once but under ten times. The rearrangement joins TRBV6-5 to TRBJ2-7; D not resolved. The CDR3 is made up of 12 amino acids. Germline V lookup: CDR1 MNHEY, CDR2 SVGAGI. Trimming took 11 bases from V and 2 from J, leaving 13 bases between them. The CDR3 here is CAWAGSAYEQYF. CDR3 DNA: TGTGCCTGGGCAGGATCTGCCTACGAGCAGTACTTC.

This clonotype showed up just a few times. The DNA is omitted, as the CDR3 cannot be located on it reliably, and the CDR3 follows TCRdb's listing. The rearrangement links TRBV18 to TRBJ1-4. A total of 14 residues make up the CDR3, ends included. CDR1 is KGHSH, CDR2 LQKENI, per germline. Here the CDR3 reads CASSPEGLMKNCFF.

DNA for the CDR3: TGTGCCACCTCAGGGAACCCCCTGCGAGCCTACGAGCAGTACTTC. This translates into CATSGNPLRAYEQYF. The chain recombines TRBV28 with TRBJ2-7, with D perhaps TRBD1 (5 bases). The V gene's germline CDR1 is MDHEN and CDR2 SYDVKM. V was shortened by 10 bases and J by 2 bases, with 21 bases between the two germline ends. The CDR3 runs 15 residues.

This chain uses TRBV20-1 with TRBJ1-1; D is undetermined. The CDR3 consists of 13 residues. Germline CDR1 and CDR2: DFQATT and SNEGSKA (reference sequence). The V gene lost 6 bases and the J gene lost 0 bases, with 11 bases spanning the gap. The CDR3 spells CSAEMGMNTEAFF. The DNA of the CDR3 is TGCAGTGCGGAGATGGGCATGAACACTGAAGCTTTCTTT.

The sample holds a few counts of this clonotype. J is TRBJ2-1 and V is TRBV12-3 or TRBV12-4; no clear D gene. Trimming took 6 bases from V and 3 from J, leaving 3 bases between them. The CDR3 has 11 residues. The DNA of the CDR3 is TGTGCCAGCAGCCACTACAATGAGCAGTTCTTC. Its translation: CASSHYNEQFF.

In its sample, this clonotype was seen a few times. This chain uses TRBV29-1 with TRBJ2-3, with 12 positions matching TRBD1. Germline V lookup: CDR1 SQVTM, CDR2 ANQGSEA. CDR3 length: 17 amino acids. V trimming: 3 bases; J trimming: 1 base; junction bases outside the gene matches: 8. The CDR3 nucleotides read TGCAGCGTTGATGGGGACAGGGGGCGCCCCGGCACAGATACGCAGTATTTT. Amino acid sequence: CSVDGDRGRPGTDTQYF.

The genes are TRBV7-3 and TRBJ1-1, with D perhaps matching TRBD1 (6 bases). This CDR3 contains 14 residues. Trimming pared 6 bases from V and 4 bases from J, leaving 15 bases between. From germline, CDR1 is SGHTA and CDR2 FQGTGA. In nucleotides, the CDR3 is TGTGCCAGCAGTTGGACAGCCCTCAGCACTGAAGCTTTCTTT. Translation gives CASSWTALSTEAFF.

V and J are TRBV29-1 and TRBJ1-2, with 11 bases that match TRBD1. The CDR3 is 15 amino acids. Trimming took 6 bases from V and 8 from J; bases not matched to a gene: 14. CDR1 SQVTM and CDR2 ANQGSEA come from the germline V gene. The DNA of the CDR3 is TGCAGCGTGATCGCCCCGGGACAGGGGGAAGGGGGCTACACCTTC. Residues: CSVIAPGQGEGGYTF.

V gene TRBV3-1 combines with J gene TRBJ1-1; D gene ambiguous. Germline V gene data show CDR1 as LGHDT and CDR2 as YNNKEL (reference sequence). The CDR3 runs 16 residues. V lost 0 bases and J lost 4, with 15 bases in between. The CDR3 region has the DNA TGTGCCAGCAGCCAAGATCTCACAAACCCGGGCACTGAAGCTTTCTTT. Its protein is CASSQDLTNPGTEAFF. Complete variable domain (other parts from reference TRBV3-1 and TRBJ1-1): DTAVSQTPKYLVTQMGNDKSIKCEQNLGHDTMYWYKQDSKKFLKIMFSYNNKELIINETVPNRFSPKSPDKAHLNLHINSLELGDSAVYFCASSQDLTNPGTEAFFGQGTRLTVV.